This record covers a single T cell receptor (beta chain). This clonotype was seen only a few times. The antigen it binds to is not known. Qualities for individual bases were not recorded, and no much larger clone is one base off. Based on the germline V gene, the CDR1 and CDR2 sequences are SGHRS and YFSETQ. V sheds 0 bases and J sheds 2 bases, leaving 8 bases between their ends. Reading from cysteine to phenylalanine, the CDR3 counts 14 amino acids. The retained sequence is limited to the CDR3, 42 bases, with the frame set at the first base. Reads for this sample came from an Illumina NovaSeq 6000. TCRalpha and TCRbeta cDNA libraries were built by 5'RACE with constant-segment primers, adding sample barcodes and unique molecular identifiers. Trizol reagent was used to extract RNA from every sample. Library amplification was performed in two PCR steps, and a second sample barcode and Illumina TruSeq adapters were introduced in the second step. The libraries were sequenced on an Illumina NovaSeq using 2 x 150 bp paired-end reads. Per the authors' processing: Reads were demultiplexed and collapsed into UMI-guided consensus sequences with migec v1.2.7. Using mixcr v2.1.11, the UMI consensuses were aligned to TRA and TRB V and J templates and assembled into clonotypes. A clonotype was counted as expanded or contracted only if both edgeR and NoisET called the change significant, with noise models trained on biological replicates. For edgeR calls, the thresholds were a false discovery rate-adjusted p below 0.01 and a log2 fold-change of 1. As an exploratory analysis of dynamics, max-normalized trajectories of the 1000 most abundant clonotypes were examined with PCA combined with hierarchical clustering. Separately sequenced CD4+ and CD8+ repertoires were used to assign the CD4 or CD8 phenotype of responding clones. In TCRdb, the public reads were trimmed at Q25 with fastp and aligned with MiXCR, with productive beta chains retained. Under each unique CDR3 protein, matching rows form one entry showing the most common genes and DNA. These V and J calls originate from TCRdb's pipeline instead of the authors' own analysis. The sample records under 250,000 distinct CDR3 sequences, more than 25% of which are singletons. Clones ranked in the top ten supply about an eighth of the sample.

This record comes from a study of T-cell memory formation after mild COVID-19 (dated by TCRdb to the early 2020s). Some background on the complete study: Most TCR sequence clusters were specific to one of the two donors. In two donors, T-cell clones that expanded and contracted after mild COVID-19 were followed by sequencing TCRalpha and TCRbeta repertoires longitudinally. The cohort comprised two young, previously healthy adult volunteers, one female and one male. General conclusions and limits of the study: Contracting CD4+ clones turned up mainly in the CM and EM memory subsets, whereas EMRA was where CD8+ clones were enriched. From day 15 to 85, contracting clones showed balanced CD4/CD8 phenotypes, whereas a second wave of clones that expanded from day 15 to 37 leaned towards CD4+. Some responding clones were detected in pre-infection memory, which suggested that pre-existing cross-reactive memory T cells had joined the SARS-CoV-2 response. SARS-CoV-2 specificity was not confirmed for the second-wave clones peaking on day 37. Only a couple of mild cases were covered in the study, and larger cohorts including severe cases with pre-infection samples were considered necessary.

Ficoll-Paque density gradient centrifugation was the method used to isolate PBMCs. The sequence joins TRBV5-1 to TRBJ1-1, with no confidently assigned D gene. This TCR derives from an adult woman who had mild COVID-19 (a few samples of this study predate the infection). The sample titles of this study are shuffled in the database, so cell type and time point are left out; the donor was told from shared clones. Sequencing input: PBMCs or a T cell subset sorted from them (not recorded which). The CDR3 reads as follows: CASSLAVVNTEAFF. The nucleotides read TGCGCCAGCAGCTTGGCCGTGGTTAACACTGAAGCTTTCTTT.